This T cell receptor beta chain was recorded in a study of blood T cell repertoires in COVID-19. At the level of the study: Samples of COVID-19 (acute and convalescent) were obtained from the United States, Italy and Spain. Sources were T cells, B-cell-depleted T cells, or PBMCs; the material itself was cDNA or gDNA.

In the source study's methods: Amplification with reference gene primers provided the estimates of nucleated cell counts. TCRdb's table, derived via immunoSEQ multiplex PCR, lists solely in-frame clones and lacks some. V and J calls plus clone size are reproduced from that table; the DNA served to infer D and trimming. The table has 180,000 or so clones, 65% to 85% seen once. CDR1 and CDR2 (germline): LNHDA, SQIVND (reference sequence). The CDR3 totals 18 residues. Trimming removed 7 bases at V and 4 bases at J, with 29 bases between. Assignment of participants to cohorts was predicated upon participant-reported clinical history.

The sample comprised PBMCs or T cells enriched from blood (not recorded which). The rearrangement joins TRBV19 to TRBJ2-7, with TRBD2 as a possible D gene (6 bases). This TCR derives from a woman in her fifties or sixties in a cohort exposed to, infected with or recovered from COVID-19 (not recorded which). The CDR3 region has the DNA TGTGCCAGTACCCTCCGGGGCGGGACGGACACAAGGGGATACGAGCAGTACTTC. As protein: CASTLRGGTDTRGYEQYF. The full variable domain, its missing parts supplied by reference TRBV19 and TRBJ2-7, is DGGITQSPKYLFRKEGQNVTLSCEQNLNHDAMYWYRQDPGQGLRLIYYSQIVNDFQKGDIAEGYSVSREKKESFPLTVTSAQKNPTAFYLCASTLRGGTDTRGYEQYFGPGTRLTVT.